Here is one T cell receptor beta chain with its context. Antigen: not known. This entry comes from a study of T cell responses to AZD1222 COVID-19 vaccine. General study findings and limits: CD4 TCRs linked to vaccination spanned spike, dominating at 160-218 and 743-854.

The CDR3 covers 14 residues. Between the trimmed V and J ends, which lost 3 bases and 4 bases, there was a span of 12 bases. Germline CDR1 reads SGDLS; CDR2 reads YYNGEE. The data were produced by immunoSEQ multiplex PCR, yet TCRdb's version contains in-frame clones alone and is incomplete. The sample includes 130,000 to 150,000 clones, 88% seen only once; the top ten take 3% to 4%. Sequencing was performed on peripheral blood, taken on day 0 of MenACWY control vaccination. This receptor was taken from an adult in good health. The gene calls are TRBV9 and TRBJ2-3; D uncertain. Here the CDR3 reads CASSAIDAADTQYF. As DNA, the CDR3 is TGTGCCAGCAGCGCCATAGATGCAGCAGATACGCAGTATTTT.